A selection of T cell receptor beta chains follows, all from one sample in a study of blood T cell repertoires in COVID-19. TCRdb's table, derived via immunoSEQ multiplex PCR, lists solely in-frame clones and lacks some. This table has about 98,000 clones, roughly 80% appearing once. Specimen: peripheral blood. These receptors all stem from a man aged 60 to 69 with active or convalescent COVID-19. CDR3s include the opening cysteine and the closing phenylalanine or tryptophan. The D gene is left open where the match is weak. The size field is filled for only some rows; it gives once, few, many or a size class.

V gene: TRBV4-1; J gene: TRBJ1-5; D gene: NA; clone size: NA; CDR3 protein: CASSQDPGNQPQHF; CDR3 DNA: TGCGCCAGCAGCCAAGACCCAGGCAATCAGCCCCAGCATTTT
V gene: TRBV6-5; J gene: TRBJ2-7; D gene: NA; clone size: NA; CDR3 protein: CASSYRLGFREQYF; CDR3 DNA: TGTGCCAGCAGTTACCGACTCGGTTTTAGAGAGCAGTACTTC
V gene: TRBV11-2; J gene: TRBJ1-2; D gene: TRBD1; clone size: NA; CDR3 protein: CASSLKARGLANYGYTF; CDR3 DNA: TGTGCCAGCAGCTTAAAGGCCAGGGGGCTGGCTAACTATGGCTACACCTTC
V gene: TRBV11-3; J gene: TRBJ2-5; D gene: TRBD2; clone size: NA; CDR3 protein: CASSFSGLAASQETQYF; CDR3 DNA: TGTGCCAGCAGCTTCTCGGGACTAGCGGCCTCCCAAGAGACCCAGTACTTC
V gene: TRBV6-5; J gene: TRBJ2-7; D gene: TRBD1; clone size: NA; CDR3 protein: CASSNHRGPYEQYF; CDR3 DNA: TGTGCCAGCAGTAACCACAGGGGACCCTACGAGCAGTACTTC
V gene: TRBV6-5; J gene: TRBJ1-5; D gene: TRBD1; clone size: NA; CDR3 protein: CASGDRASNQPQHF; CDR3 DNA: TGTGCCAGCGGAGACAGGGCGTCCAATCAGCCCCAGCATTTT
V gene: TRBV2; J gene: TRBJ1-5; D gene: TRBD1; clone size: NA; CDR3 protein: CASRGNRGYQPQHF; CDR3 DNA: TGTGCCAGTCGAGGTAACAGGGGATATCAGCCCCAGCATTTT
V gene: TRBV9; J gene: TRBJ2-3; D gene: NA; clone size: NA; CDR3 protein: CASSVGPRDRADTQYF; CDR3 DNA: TGTGCCAGCAGCGTAGGGCCGCGGGATAGGGCAGATACGCAGTATTTT
V gene: TRBV18; J gene: TRBJ2-5; D gene: NA; clone size: NA; CDR3 protein: CASSPHREETQYF; CDR3 DNA: TGTGCCAGCTCACCACACAGGGAAGAGACCCAGTACTTC
V gene: TRBV7-9; J gene: TRBJ1-3; D gene: NA; clone size: NA; CDR3 protein: CASSYPGSGNTIYF; CDR3 DNA: TGTGCCAGCAGCTACCCAGGCTCTGGAAACACCATATATTTT
V gene: TRBV5-1; J gene: TRBJ2-5; D gene: TRBD2; clone size: NA; CDR3 protein: CASSSSGGQETQYF; CDR3 DNA: TGCGCCAGCAGCTCCTCGGGAGGTCAAGAGACCCAGTACTTC
V gene: TRBV7-2; J gene: TRBJ1-3; D gene: NA; clone size: NA; CDR3 protein: CASSLGGGYGNTIYF; CDR3 DNA: TGTGCCAGCAGCTTAGGCGGGGGTTATGGAAACACCATATATTTT
V gene: TRBV5-1; J gene: TRBJ2-1; D gene: TRBD2; clone size: NA; CDR3 protein: CASSNQPGLESYNEQFF; CDR3 DNA: TGCGCCAGCAGCAATCAACCGGGACTAGAATCCTACAATGAGCAGTTCTTC
V gene: TRBV19; J gene: TRBJ1-2; D gene: TRBD1; clone size: NA; CDR3 protein: CASSIGDRPPYGYTF; CDR3 DNA: TGTGCCAGTAGTATAGGGGACAGGCCCCCCTATGGCTACACCTTC
V gene: TRBV24-1; J gene: TRBJ1-1; D gene: TRBD1; clone size: NA; CDR3 protein: CATSDPGTGKGEAFF; CDR3 DNA: TGTGCCACCAGTGATCCCGGGACAGGGAAGGGTGAAGCTTTCTTT
V gene: TRBV5-6; J gene: TRBJ2-7; D gene: NA; clone size: NA; CDR3 protein: CASSFTGGGYEQYF; CDR3 DNA: TGTGCCAGCAGCTTTACAGGGGGGGGCTACGAGCAGTACTTC
V gene: TRBV11-2; J gene: TRBJ2-7; D gene: NA; clone size: few; CDR3 protein: CASSLQGTVYEQYF; CDR3 DNA: TGTGCCAGCAGCTTACAGGGCACGGTGTACGAGCAGTACTTC
V gene: TRBV28; J gene: TRBJ2-3; D gene: TRBD2; clone size: NA; CDR3 protein: CASSLGAGVDTQYF; CDR3 DNA: TGTGCCAGCAGTTTAGGGGCGGGAGTAGATACGCAGTATTTT
V gene: TRBV19; J gene: TRBJ1-3; D gene: TRBD1; clone size: NA; CDR3 protein: CASIGNRGSGNTIYF; CDR3 DNA: TGTGCCAGTATTGGGAACAGGGGAAGTGGAAACACCATATATTTT
V gene: TRBV19; J gene: TRBJ2-3; D gene: NA; clone size: NA; CDR3 protein: CASSIGASTDTQYF; CDR3 DNA: TGTGCCAGTAGTATTGGGGCTAGCACAGATACGCAGTATTTT
V gene: TRBV3-1/TRBV3-2; J gene: TRBJ2-2; D gene: NA; clone size: NA; CDR3 protein: CASSNRGETGELFF; CDR3 DNA: TGTGCCAGCAGCAACCGCGGGGAGACCGGGGAGCTGTTTTTT
V gene: TRBV6-5; J gene: TRBJ1-6; D gene: NA; clone size: NA; CDR3 protein: CASTREGSPLHF; CDR3 DNA: TGTGCCAGCACCAGGGAGGGGTCACCCCTCCACTTT
V gene: TRBV18; J gene: TRBJ1-1; D gene: NA; clone size: NA; CDR3 protein: CASSPTRGHTEAFF; CDR3 DNA: TGTGCCAGCTCACCGACCAGGGGTCACACTGAAGCTTTCTTT
V gene: TRBV6-2/TRBV6-3; J gene: TRBJ2-7; D gene: TRBD2; clone size: NA; CDR3 protein: CASSFRAGGPDEQYF; CDR3 DNA: TGTGCCAGCAGTTTCCGAGCGGGAGGGCCGGACGAGCAGTACTTC
V gene: TRBV6-1; J gene: TRBJ1-5; D gene: NA; clone size: NA; CDR3 protein: CASSERAAGAHNQPQHF; CDR3 DNA: TGTGCCAGCAGTGAAAGGGCCGCGGGGGCCCACAATCAGCCCCAGCATTTT
V gene: TRBV7-2; J gene: TRBJ1-2; D gene: TRBD1; clone size: NA; CDR3 protein: CASSPTGGGYGYTF; CDR3 DNA: TGTGCCAGCAGCCCGACAGGGGGTGGCTATGGCTACACCTTC
V gene: TRBV7-8; J gene: TRBJ1-5; D gene: NA; clone size: NA; CDR3 protein: CASSRTQGVWPQHF; CDR3 DNA: TGTGCCAGCAGCCGAACGCAGGGCGTTTGGCCCCAGCATTTT
V gene: TRBV27; J gene: TRBJ2-7; D gene: TRBD2; clone size: NA; CDR3 protein: CASSLTTSHAYEQYF; CDR3 DNA: TGTGCCAGCAGTTTAACGACTAGCCATGCCTACGAGCAGTACTTC
V gene: TRBV6-2/TRBV6-3; J gene: TRBJ2-3; D gene: TRBD2; clone size: NA; CDR3 protein: CASSRLAPREDTQYF; CDR3 DNA: TGTGCCAGCAGTCGACTAGCGCCACGGGAAGATACGCAGTATTTT
V gene: TRBV7-9; J gene: TRBJ2-1; D gene: TRBD1; clone size: few; CDR3 protein: CASSSLDRGLSYEQFF; CDR3 DNA: TGTGCCAGCAGCTCCCTGGACAGGGGGCTTTCGTATGAGCAGTTCTTC
V gene: TRBV4-3; J gene: TRBJ1-4; D gene: NA; clone size: NA; CDR3 protein: CASSRSRGTNEKLFF; CDR3 DNA: TGCGCCAGCAGCCGATCCAGGGGAACTAATGAAAAACTGTTTTTT
V gene: TRBV7-2; J gene: TRBJ2-1; D gene: TRBD1; clone size: few; CDR3 protein: CASSWGQFNEQFF; CDR3 DNA: TGTGCCAGCAGCTGGGGACAGTTCAATGAGCAGTTCTTC
V gene: TRBV28; J gene: TRBJ1-3; D gene: NA; clone size: medium-sized; CDR3 protein: CASSLAGINTIYF; CDR3 DNA: TGTGCCAGCAGTTTGGCAGGGATAAACACCATATATTTT
V gene: TRBV28; J gene: TRBJ1-3; D gene: NA; clone size: NA; CDR3 protein: CASSGTSIGNTIYF; CDR3 DNA: TGTGCCAGCTCAGGGACTTCTATTGGAAACACCATATATTTT
V gene: TRBV12-2; J gene: TRBJ1-2; D gene: NA; clone size: NA; CDR3 protein: CASRLDCGARGYTF; CDR3 DNA: TGTGCAAGTCGCTTAGACTGCGGGGCGCGGGGCTACACCTTC
V gene: TRBV7-9; J gene: TRBJ2-1; D gene: TRBD2; clone size: NA; CDR3 protein: CASSLITSGTYNEQFF; CDR3 DNA: TGTGCCAGCAGCTTAATCACTAGCGGGACCTACAATGAGCAGTTCTTC
V gene: TRBV6-2/TRBV6-3; J gene: TRBJ1-4; D gene: NA; clone size: NA; CDR3 protein: CASSDTKRFSNEKLFF; CDR3 DNA: TGTGCCAGCAGTGACACCAAAAGATTTTCTAATGAAAAACTGTTTTTT
V gene: TRBV7-2; J gene: TRBJ1-2; D gene: NA; clone size: few; CDR3 protein: CASSLVGEGRHYGYTF; CDR3 DNA: TGTGCCAGCAGCTTAGTGGGAGAGGGCCGACACTATGGCTACACCTTC
V gene: TRBV6-2/TRBV6-3; J gene: TRBJ1-1; D gene: TRBD1; clone size: NA; CDR3 protein: CASSYVGTGDRAFF; CDR3 DNA: TGTGCCAGCAGTTACGTTGGGACAGGGGATCGAGCTTTCTTT
V gene: TRBV20-1; J gene: TRBJ1-3; D gene: NA; clone size: NA; CDR3 protein: CSASQGGNTIYF; CDR3 DNA: TGCAGTGCTAGTCAGGGAGGGAACACCATATATTTT
V gene: TRBV7-8; J gene: TRBJ1-6; D gene: NA; clone size: NA; CDR3 protein: CASSLAQGGRSPLHF; CDR3 DNA: TGTGCCAGCAGCTTAGCTCAGGGTGGGCGCTCACCCCTCCACTTT
V gene: TRBV7-8; J gene: TRBJ1-3; D gene: TRBD1; clone size: NA; CDR3 protein: CASRDSWAGNTIYF; CDR3 DNA: TGTGCCAGCCGGGACAGTTGGGCTGGAAACACCATATATTTT
V gene: TRBV5-4; J gene: TRBJ2-1; D gene: NA; clone size: NA; CDR3 protein: CASSLPRNEQFF; CDR3 DNA: TGTGCCAGCAGTCTCCCTCGCAATGAGCAGTTCTTC